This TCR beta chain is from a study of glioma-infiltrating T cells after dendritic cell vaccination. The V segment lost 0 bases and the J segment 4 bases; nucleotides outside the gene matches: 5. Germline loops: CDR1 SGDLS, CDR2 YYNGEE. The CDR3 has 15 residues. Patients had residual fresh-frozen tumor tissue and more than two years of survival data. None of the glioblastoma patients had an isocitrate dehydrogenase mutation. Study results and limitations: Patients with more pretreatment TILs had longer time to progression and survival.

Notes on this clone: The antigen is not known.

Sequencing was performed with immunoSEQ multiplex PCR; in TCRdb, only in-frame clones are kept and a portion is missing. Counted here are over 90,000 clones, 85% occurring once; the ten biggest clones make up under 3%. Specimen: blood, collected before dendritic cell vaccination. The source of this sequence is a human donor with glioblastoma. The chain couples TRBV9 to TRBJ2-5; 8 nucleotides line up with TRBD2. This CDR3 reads CASSVGGAGAETQYF. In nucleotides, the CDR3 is TGTGCCAGCAGCGTAGGGGGAGCGGGAGCAGAGACCCAGTACTTC.